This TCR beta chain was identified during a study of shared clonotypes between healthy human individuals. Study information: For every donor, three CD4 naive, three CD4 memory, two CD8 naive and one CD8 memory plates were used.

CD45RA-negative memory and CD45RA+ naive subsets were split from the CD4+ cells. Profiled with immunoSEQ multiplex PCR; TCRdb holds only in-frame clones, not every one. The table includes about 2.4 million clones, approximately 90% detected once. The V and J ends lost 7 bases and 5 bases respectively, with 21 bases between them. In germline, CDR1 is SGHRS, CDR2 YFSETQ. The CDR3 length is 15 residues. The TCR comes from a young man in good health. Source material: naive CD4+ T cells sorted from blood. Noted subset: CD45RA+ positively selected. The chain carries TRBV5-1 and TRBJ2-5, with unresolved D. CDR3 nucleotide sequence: TGCGCCAGCGCATTAGAAGGCCCCGCGTACGAGACCCAGTACTTC. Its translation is CASALEGPAYETQYF.